This T cell receptor (beta chain) was retrieved from a study of blood T cell repertoires in COVID-19. Germline V gene data show CDR1 as LGHDT and CDR2 as YNNKEL (reference sequence). This CDR3 has 13 amino acids. V lost 3 bases and J 6 bases, leaving 11 bases between the germline ends. The table came from immunoSEQ multiplex PCR; TCRdb's copy has only in-frame clones and leaves some out. The sample records under 300,000 clones, 70% to 90% being singletons. Patients at the Seattle site were enrolled during active infection and followed longitudinally. The sequenced sample consisted of peripheral blood. The chain links TRBV3-1 (or the pseudogene TRBV3-2) to TRBJ1-1; D is possibly TRBD1 (5 bases). This clonotype originated in a woman aged 65 to 85 with COVID-19, enrolled during active disease. CDR3 DNA sequence: TGTGCCAGCAGCCAGGGGGGTATCGCTGAAGCTTTCTTT. It yields the protein CASSQGGIAEAFF.